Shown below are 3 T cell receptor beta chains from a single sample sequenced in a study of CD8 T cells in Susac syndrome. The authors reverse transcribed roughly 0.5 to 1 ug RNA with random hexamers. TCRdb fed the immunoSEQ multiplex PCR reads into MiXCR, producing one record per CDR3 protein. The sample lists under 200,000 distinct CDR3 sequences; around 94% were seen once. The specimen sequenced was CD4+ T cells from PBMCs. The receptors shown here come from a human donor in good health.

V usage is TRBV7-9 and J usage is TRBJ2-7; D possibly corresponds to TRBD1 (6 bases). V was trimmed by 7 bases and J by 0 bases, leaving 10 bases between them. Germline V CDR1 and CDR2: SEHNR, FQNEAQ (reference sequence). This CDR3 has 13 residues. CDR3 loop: CASTKTGSYEQYF. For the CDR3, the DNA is TGTGCCAGCACCAAGACAGGCTCCTACGAGCAGTACTTC. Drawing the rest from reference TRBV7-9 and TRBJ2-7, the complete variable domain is DTGVSQNPRHKITKRGQNVTFRCDPISEHNRLYWYRQTLGQGPEFLTYFQNEAQLEKSRLLSDRFSAERPKGSFSTLEIQRTEQGDSAMYLCASTKTGSYEQYFGPGTRLTVT.

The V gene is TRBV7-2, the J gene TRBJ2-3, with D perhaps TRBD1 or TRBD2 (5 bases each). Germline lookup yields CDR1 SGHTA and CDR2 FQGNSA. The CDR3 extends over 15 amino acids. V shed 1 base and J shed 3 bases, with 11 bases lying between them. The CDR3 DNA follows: TGTGCCAGCAGCTTAGTCGGGGACGGGACAGATACGCAGTATTTT. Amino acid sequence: CASSLVGDGTDTQYF.

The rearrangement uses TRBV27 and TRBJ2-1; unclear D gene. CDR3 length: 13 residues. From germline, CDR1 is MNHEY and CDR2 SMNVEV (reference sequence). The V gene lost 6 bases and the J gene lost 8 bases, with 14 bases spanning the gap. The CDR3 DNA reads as TGTGCCAGCAGGATCAACCATGTGGATGAGCAGTTCTTC. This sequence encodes CASRINHVDEQFF.